The 17 T cell receptor beta chains given below trace back to one sample, sequenced in a study of follicular helper T cells after annual influenza vaccination. The assay was immunoSEQ multiplex PCR, and TCRdb's table has in-frame clones only and misses some. The repertoire holds about 9,400 clones, with 80% to 85% as singletons. Time point defined: 2015-2016 season, pre-vaccination. The sequenced sample was CXCR5+ CD38- circulating T follicular helper cells from blood, obtained on the day of influenza vaccination. As to subset: circulating Tfh, non-naive CD4+CXCR5+PD-1+ (ICOS+CD38+ or ICOS-CD38-). The receptors here all came from an adult who received the influenza vaccine.

The chain has TRBV5-4 and TRBJ1-5; D gene ambiguous. The V end lost 4 bases, the J end lost 1 base, and 9 bases lay between the germline ends. The CDR3 has 14 amino acids. CDR1 and CDR2 (germline): SGHNT, YYREEE (reference sequence). DNA of the CDR3: TGTGCCAGCAGCCGGACGGGCAGCAATCAGCCCCAGCATTTT. This sequence encodes CASSRTGSNQPQHF.

V usage is TRBV30 and J usage is TRBJ2-7; no reliable D call. V lost 5 bases and J lost 7, with 12 bases in between. Germline V gene data show CDR1 as GTSNPN and CDR2 as SVGIG (reference sequence). The CDR3 runs to 11 residues. This CDR3 is CAWSPDTEQYF. For the CDR3, the DNA is TGTGCCTGGTCCCCCGATACTGAGCAGTACTTC.

The chain couples TRBV30 to TRBJ1-2; D ambiguous. The CDR3 is made up of 14 amino acids. CDR1 GTSNPN and CDR2 SVGIG come from the germline V gene (reference sequence). Between the trimmed V and J ends, which lost 0 bases and 4 bases, there was a span of 12 bases. In DNA, the CDR3 is TGTGCCTGGAGTGTGGTCGGAAATCCCTATGGCTACACCTTC. This gives the protein CAWSVVGNPYGYTF.

The chain couples TRBV27 to TRBJ2-2, with 10 nucleotides matching TRBD2. The V gene's germline CDR1 is MNHEY and CDR2 SMNVEV (reference sequence). V was pared by 3 bases and J by 7 bases, with 8 bases of the junction left unmatched. The CDR3 covers 16 residues. Here the CDR3 reads CASSLASGRIVGELFF. DNA for the CDR3: TGTGCCAGCAGTTTGGCTAGCGGGAGAATCGTCGGGGAGCTGTTTTTT.

The chain uses TRBV19 and TRBJ2-1; TRBD2 is a possible D gene (5 bases). The germline V gene encodes CDR1 LNHDA and CDR2 SQIVND (reference sequence). Trimming cost V 3 bases and J 7 bases, with 13 bases left between them. This CDR3 has 14 residues. The CDR3 region is CASSMGGLVNEQFF. Written as DNA, the CDR3 is TGTGCCAGTAGTATGGGCGGGCTAGTGAATGAGCAGTTCTTC.

The V call is TRBV30, the J call TRBJ1-5, with TRBD1 as a possible D gene (5 bases). Per the germline V gene, CDR1 is GTSNPN and CDR2 is SVGIG (reference sequence). V lost 4 bases and J lost 6, with 16 bases in between. This CDR3 is 14 amino acids long. The CDR3 loop reads CAWMLGGEGQPQHF. Here the CDR3 DNA reads TGTGCCTGGATGTTGGGAGGGGAAGGTCAGCCCCAGCATTTT. The full variable domain, completed using reference TRBV30 and TRBJ1-5, is SQTIHQWPATLVQPVGSPLSLECTVEGTSNPNLYWYRQAAGRGLQLLFYSVGIGQISSEVPQNLSASRPQDRQFILSSKKLLLSDSGFYLCAWMLGGEGQPQHFGDGTRLSIL.

The genes are TRBV4-1 and TRBJ2-1, with 9 bases lining up with TRBD2. The CDR3 length is 14 residues. The trim removed 1 base at V and 13 bases at J, leaving 8 bases unmatched. From germline, CDR1 is MGHRA and CDR2 YSYEKL. CDR3 bases: TGCGCCAGCAGCCAAGTTGTAGCGGGAGAAGTCCAGTTCTTC. Translating it yields CASSQVVAGEVQFF.

Regarding this clone: This specimen includes other DNA sequences encoding the same CDR3. This chain uses TRBV5-1 with TRBJ1-3; no clear D. Deletions cut 0 bases from V and 0 bases from J, with 4 bases between. Germline V gene data show CDR1 as SGHRS and CDR2 as YFSETQ. This CDR3 has 14 residues. CDR3 coding DNA: TGCGCCAGCAGCTTGGGCAGCTCTGGAAACACCATATATTTT. This sequence encodes CASSLGSSGNTIYF.

J is TRBJ1-1 and V is TRBV18; D is undetermined. V lost 0 bases and J lost 6, with 5 bases in between. The CDR3 has 12 amino acids. Looked up from germline, CDR1 is KGHSH and CDR2 is LQKENI. For the CDR3, the DNA is TGTGCCAGCTCACCACCTAGAGCTGAAGCTTTCTTT. This translates into CASSPPRAEAFF.

This chain joins TRBV30 and TRBJ2-1; 10 positions agree with TRBD2. The CDR3 totals 14 residues. Trimming removed 5 bases from V and 7 bases from J; junction bases left unmatched: 8. The V gene's germline CDR1 is GTSNPN and CDR2 SVGIG (reference sequence). CDR3 nucleotide sequence: TGTGCCTGGGAACTAGCGGGACTAGAGAATGAGCAGTTCTTC. Protein sequence: CAWELAGLENEQFF.

V gene TRBV9 combines with J gene TRBJ2-7; 7 positions agree with TRBD2. The V gene's germline CDR1 is SGDLS and CDR2 YYNGEE. The junction had 13 bases not matched to a gene; V was cut back by 0 bases and J by 4 bases. The CDR3 runs to 17 residues. The CDR3 bases are TGTGCCAGCAGCGTAGGAGCGGGATGGAATCTCCCATACGAGCAGTACTTC. Its translation: CASSVGAGWNLPYEQYF.

V gene TRBV2 combines with J gene TRBJ1-1; D is undetermined. Germline V gene data show CDR1 as SNHLY and CDR2 as FYNNEI. V dropped 3 bases and J dropped 7 bases, with 18 bases sitting between them. This CDR3 is 15 amino acids long. Here the CDR3 reads CASSDPARPPLEAFF. CDR3 bases: TGTGCCAGCAGTGATCCCGCCCGACCTCCCCTTGAAGCTTTCTTT.

The CDR3 protein is CATSRGAGAPTDTQYF. DNA of the CDR3: TGTGCCACCAGCAGAGGCGCAGGGGCACCCACAGATACGCAGTATTTT. The rearrangement links TRBV15 to TRBJ2-3; possible D gene TRBD1, 6 bases. Germline loops: CDR1 LNHNV, CDR2 YYDKDF (reference sequence). This CDR3 is 16 amino acids long. The V gene lost 1 base and the J gene lost 2 bases, with 13 bases spanning the gap.

The genes are TRBV7-3 and TRBJ1-1; D gene uncertain. Germline V CDR1 and CDR2: SGHTA, FQGTGA. V was cut by 0 bases and J by 6 bases, with 8 bases left in between. The CDR3 consists of 13 residues. CDR3 in amino acids: CASSLTGTAEAFF. CDR3 bases: TGTGCCAGCAGCTTAACAGGAACAGCTGAAGCTTTCTTT.

The J gene is TRBJ2-7, the V gene TRBV18; 8 bases are shared with TRBD1. This CDR3 is built from 15 residues. Unmatched junction bases numbered 7, after V lost 0 bases and J lost 6 bases. The germline CDR1 and CDR2 sequences are KGHSH and LQKENI. The CDR3 DNA reads TGTGCCAGCTCACCACCGGGACAGGTATTTCGCGAGCAGTACTTC. It is translated as CASSPPGQVFREQYF.

This sequence joins TRBV5-1 and TRBJ2-1, with TRBD1 matching 8 bases. CDR1 SGHRS and CDR2 YFSETQ come from the germline V gene. The CDR3 has 14 residues. Unmatched junction bases numbered 5, after V lost 3 bases and J lost 6 bases. The CDR3 coding sequence is TGCGCCAGCAGCTCGGAGACAGGGGCCAATGAGCAGTTCTTC. It specifies CASSSETGANEQFF.

V and J are TRBV7-9 and TRBJ2-3; D remains ambiguous. CDR1 SEHNR and CDR2 FQNEAQ come from the germline V gene (reference sequence). The V and J ends lost 5 bases and 1 base respectively, with 16 bases between them. The CDR3 has 16 residues. For the CDR3, the DNA is TGTGCCAGCAGCCCCCCATTTCGCCTTGGCACAGATACGCAGTATTTT. Translating gives CASSPPFRLGTDTQYF.